This T cell receptor beta chain was recorded in a study of cytomegalovirus exposure and HLA in healthy donors. V gave up 6 bases and J gave up 3 bases; unmatched junction bases: 6. The CDR3 contains 15 residues. CDR1 is MNHEY and CDR2 is SMNVEV in the germline V gene (reference sequence). PCR employed 60 Vbeta and 13 Jbeta primers. Assay used: immunoSEQ multiplex PCR; TCRdb lists only in-frame clones, some missing. The table lists hundreds of thousands of clones, almost 80% of them singletons. The source of this sequence is a male donor in good health and CMV-seronegative. The rearrangement links TRBV27 to TRBJ2-7; 12 nucleotides align to TRBD2. Sample: PBMCs. Written as DNA, the CDR3 is TGTGCCAGCAGCAGTCTAGCGGGAGGGTACTACGAGCAGTACTTC. Translation: CASSSLAGGYYEQYF.